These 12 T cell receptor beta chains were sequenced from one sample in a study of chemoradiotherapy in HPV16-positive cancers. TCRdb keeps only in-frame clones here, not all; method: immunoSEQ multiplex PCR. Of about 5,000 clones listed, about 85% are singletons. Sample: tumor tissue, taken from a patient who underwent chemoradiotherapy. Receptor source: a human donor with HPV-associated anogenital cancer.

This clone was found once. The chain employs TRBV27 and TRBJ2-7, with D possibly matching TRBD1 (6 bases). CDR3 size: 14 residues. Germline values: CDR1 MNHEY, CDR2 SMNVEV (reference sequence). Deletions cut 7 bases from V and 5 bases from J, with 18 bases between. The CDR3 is CASTGEGQVHEQYF. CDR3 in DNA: TGTGCCAGCACCGGAGAGGGACAAGTCCACGAGCAGTACTTC.

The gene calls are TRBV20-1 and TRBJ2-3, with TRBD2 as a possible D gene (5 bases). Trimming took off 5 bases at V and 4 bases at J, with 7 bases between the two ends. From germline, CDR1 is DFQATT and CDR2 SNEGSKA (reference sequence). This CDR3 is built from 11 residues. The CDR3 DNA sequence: TGCAGTGCTTACGGGGCAGATACGCAGTATTTT. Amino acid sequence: CSAYGADTQYF.

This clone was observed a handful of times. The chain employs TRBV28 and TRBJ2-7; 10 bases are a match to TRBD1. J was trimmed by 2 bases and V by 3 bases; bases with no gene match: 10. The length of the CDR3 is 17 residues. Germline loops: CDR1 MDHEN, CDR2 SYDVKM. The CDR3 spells CASSFKTGGRDTYEQYF. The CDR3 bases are TGTGCCAGCAGTTTCAAGACAGGGGGCAGGGATACCTACGAGCAGTACTTC.

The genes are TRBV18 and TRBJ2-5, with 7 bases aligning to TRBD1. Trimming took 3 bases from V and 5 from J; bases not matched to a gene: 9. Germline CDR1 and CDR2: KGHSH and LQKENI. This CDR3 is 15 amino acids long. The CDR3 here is CASSPRQGLGETQYF. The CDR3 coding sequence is TGTGCCAGCTCACCCCGACAGGGCTTGGGGGAGACCCAGTACTTC.

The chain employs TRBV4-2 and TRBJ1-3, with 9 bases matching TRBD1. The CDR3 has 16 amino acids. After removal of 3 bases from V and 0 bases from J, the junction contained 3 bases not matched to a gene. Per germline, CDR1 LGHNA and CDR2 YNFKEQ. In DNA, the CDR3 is TGTGCCAGCAGCCACGGACAGGGGAACTCTGGAAACACCATATATTTT. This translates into CASSHGQGNSGNTIYF.

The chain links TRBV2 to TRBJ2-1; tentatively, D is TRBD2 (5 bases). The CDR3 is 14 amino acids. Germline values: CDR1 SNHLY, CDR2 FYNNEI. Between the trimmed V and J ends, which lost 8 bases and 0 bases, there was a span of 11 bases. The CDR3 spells CASQRKSSYNEQFF. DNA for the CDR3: TGTGCCAGCCAGCGGAAGAGCTCCTACAATGAGCAGTTCTTC.

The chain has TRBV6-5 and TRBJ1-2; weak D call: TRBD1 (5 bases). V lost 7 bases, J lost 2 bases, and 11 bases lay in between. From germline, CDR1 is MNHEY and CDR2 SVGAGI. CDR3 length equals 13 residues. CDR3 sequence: CASTFAGNYGYTF. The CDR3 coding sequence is TGTGCCAGCACTTTTGCAGGGAACTATGGCTACACCTTC.

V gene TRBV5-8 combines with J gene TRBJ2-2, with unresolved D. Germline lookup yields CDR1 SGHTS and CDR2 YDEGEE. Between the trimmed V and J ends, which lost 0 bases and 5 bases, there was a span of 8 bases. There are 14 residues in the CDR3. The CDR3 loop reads CASSLAYNTGELFF. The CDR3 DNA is TGTGCCAGCAGCTTGGCCTATAATACCGGGGAGCTGTTTTTT.

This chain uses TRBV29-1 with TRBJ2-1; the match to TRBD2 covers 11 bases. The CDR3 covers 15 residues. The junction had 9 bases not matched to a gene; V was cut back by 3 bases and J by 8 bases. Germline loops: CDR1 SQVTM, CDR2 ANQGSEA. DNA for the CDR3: TGCAGCGTTGAGCCGCTAGCGGGAGGTTCGTATGAGCAGTTCTTC. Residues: CSVEPLAGGSYEQFF.

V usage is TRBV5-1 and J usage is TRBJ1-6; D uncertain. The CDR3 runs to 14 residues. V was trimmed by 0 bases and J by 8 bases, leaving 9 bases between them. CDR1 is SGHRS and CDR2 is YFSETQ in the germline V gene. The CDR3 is CASSLGGIDSPLHF. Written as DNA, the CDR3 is TGCGCCAGCAGCTTGGGGGGAATAGATTCACCCCTCCACTTT.

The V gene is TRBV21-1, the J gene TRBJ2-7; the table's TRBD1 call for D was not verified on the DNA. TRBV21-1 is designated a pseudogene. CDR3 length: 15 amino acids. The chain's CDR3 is CASSKGNRQSYEQYF. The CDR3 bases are TGTGCCAGCAGCAAAGGCAACAGGCAGTCCTACGAGCAGTACTTC.

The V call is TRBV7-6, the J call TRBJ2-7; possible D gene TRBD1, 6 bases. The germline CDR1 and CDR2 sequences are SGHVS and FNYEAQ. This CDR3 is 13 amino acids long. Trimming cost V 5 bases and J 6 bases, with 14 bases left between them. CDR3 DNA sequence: TGTGCCAGCAGCACTTCACAGGGTAGCGAGCAGTACTTC. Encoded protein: CASSTSQGSEQYF. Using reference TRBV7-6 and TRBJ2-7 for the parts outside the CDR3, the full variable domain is GAGVSQSPRYKVTKRGQDVALRCDPISGHVSLYWYRQALGQGPEFLTYFNYEAQQDKSGLPNDRFSAERPEGSISTLTIQRTEQRDSAMYRCASSTSQGSEQYFGPGTRLTVT.